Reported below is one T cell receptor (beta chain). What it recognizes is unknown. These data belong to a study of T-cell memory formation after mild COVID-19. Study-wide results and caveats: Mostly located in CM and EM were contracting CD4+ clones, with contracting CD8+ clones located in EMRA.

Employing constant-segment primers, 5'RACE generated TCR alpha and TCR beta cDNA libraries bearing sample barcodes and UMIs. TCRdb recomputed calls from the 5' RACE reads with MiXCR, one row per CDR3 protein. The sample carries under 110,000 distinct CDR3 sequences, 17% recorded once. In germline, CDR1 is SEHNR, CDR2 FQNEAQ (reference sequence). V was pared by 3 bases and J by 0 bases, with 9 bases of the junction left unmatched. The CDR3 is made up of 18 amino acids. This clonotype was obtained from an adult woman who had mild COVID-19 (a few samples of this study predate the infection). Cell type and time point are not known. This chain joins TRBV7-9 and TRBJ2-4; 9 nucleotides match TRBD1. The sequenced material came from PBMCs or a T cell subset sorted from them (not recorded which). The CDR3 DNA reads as TGTGCCAGCAGCTTCTCCGACAGGGGGGGTACAGCCAAAAACATTCAGTACTTC. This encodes CASSFSDRGGTAKNIQYF.